The 21 T cell receptor beta chains presented below share a single source sample, sequenced in a study of blood T cell repertoires in COVID-19. Assay used: immunoSEQ multiplex PCR; TCRdb lists only in-frame clones, some missing. The sample yields 250,000 to 300,000 clones, roughly 87% seen once. The sample was peripheral blood. The receptors come from a woman aged 45-65 years who had recovered from COVID-19.

This clone has more than one count but fewer than ten. The CDR3 DNA is TGTGCCAGCAGCCAAGACCCCGCAGGTCGCCTAGGAAACACCATATATTTT. Amino acids: CASSQDPAGRLGNTIYF. The gene calls are TRBV14 and TRBJ1-3; D call uncertain. Germline V CDR1 and CDR2: SGHDN, FVKESK. The CDR3 runs to 17 residues. Trimming left V 0 bases short and J 4 bases short, with 16 bases between.

This chain uses TRBV5-6 with TRBJ2-5; 7 bases align to TRBD2. With V trimmed by 3 bases and J by 3 bases, 5 bases remained unmatched. The CDR3 length is 14 residues. Per the germline V gene, CDR1 is SGHDT and CDR2 is YYEEEE. CDR3 residues: CASSSPSGEETQYF. The CDR3 DNA is TGTGCCAGCAGCTCACCTAGCGGAGAAGAGACCCAGTACTTC.

J is TRBJ2-1 and V is TRBV14, with D possibly being TRBD1 (5 bases). Trimming removed 4 bases at V and 12 bases at J, with 16 bases between. The CDR3 loop spans 13 amino acids. Germline CDR1 is SGHDN and CDR2 is FVKESK. DNA of the CDR3: TGTGCCAGCAGCCTACGGACATACCTTCGGCAGTTCTTC. It is translated as CASSLRTYLRQFF.

The V call is TRBV19, the J call TRBJ2-3; D not certain. Germline lookup yields CDR1 LNHDA and CDR2 SQIVND (reference sequence). This CDR3 comprises 13 residues. V dropped 5 bases and J dropped 6 bases, with 12 bases sitting between them. The CDR3 sequence is CASSPQTWDTQYF. The CDR3 DNA follows: TGTGCCAGTAGTCCCCAGACTTGGGATACGCAGTATTTT. Complete variable domain (other parts from reference TRBV19 and TRBJ2-3): DGGITQSPKYLFRKEGQNVTLSCEQNLNHDAMYWYRQDPGQGLRLIYYSQIVNDFQKGDIAEGYSVSREKKESFPLTVTSAQKNPTAFYLCASSPQTWDTQYFGPGTRLTVL.

The chain links TRBV19 to TRBJ2-2; 7 nucleotides align to TRBD1. The CDR3 runs to 15 residues. Germline CDR1 LNHDA, CDR2 SQIVND (reference sequence). With V trimmed by 6 bases and J by 1 base, 5 bases remained unmatched. Here the CDR3 DNA reads TGTGCCAGTAGGGTAAGGACAGGGAACACCGGGGAGCTGTTTTTT. Translated, it gives CASRVRTGNTGELFF.

V usage is TRBV18 and J usage is TRBJ1-5; maybe TRBD1 (5 bases). Trimming stripped 0 bases from V and 2 bases from J, with 17 bases between. Germline V gene data show CDR1 as KGHSH and CDR2 as LQKENI. CDR3 length: 18 residues. The CDR3 here is CASSPPRWQGGGNQPQHF. CDR3 coding DNA: TGTGCCAGCTCACCACCCCGTTGGCAGGGAGGGGGCAATCAGCCCCAGCATTTT.

This chain links TRBV4-3 with TRBJ1-3; possible D gene TRBD1, 6 bases. Trimming cost V 1 base and J 3 bases, with 13 bases left between them. Germline V CDR1 and CDR2: LGHNA, YSLEER. This CDR3 region has 16 residues. DNA of the CDR3: TGCGCCAGCAGCCAAGGCAGGGGAGACCTTGGAAACACCATATATTTT. Amino acid sequence: CASSQGRGDLGNTIYF.

The rearrangement links TRBV29-1 to TRBJ2-1; TRBD1 agrees at 9 bases. In germline, CDR1 is SQVTM, CDR2 ANQGSEA. This CDR3 has 16 residues. Unmatched junction bases numbered 6, after V lost 3 bases and J lost 0 bases. The DNA of the CDR3 is TGCAGCGTTGAGGGGGGACAGGGCTTCTCCTACAATGAGCAGTTCTTC. It codes for CSVEGGQGFSYNEQFF.

A remark on this clone: Germline and junction disagree at one end, which may indicate a read error. V usage is TRBV5-1 and J usage is TRBJ2-7; the D gene is possibly TRBD2 (6 bases). This CDR3 spans 12 amino acids. CDR1 is SGHRS, CDR2 YFSETQ, per germline. This chain's CDR3 is CASSSTWGERYF. The CDR3 nucleotides read TGCGCCAGCAGCTCTACGTGGGGGGAGCGGTACTTC.

This chain connects TRBV30 to TRBJ2-2; 7 bases line up with TRBD2. Germline assignment: CDR1 GTSNPN and CDR2 SVGIG (reference sequence). V was pared by 5 bases and J by 4 bases, with 7 bases of the junction left unmatched. The CDR3 runs to 14 residues. In nucleotides, the CDR3 is TGTGCCTGGGGTAGCGGGCCTGGCACCGGGGAGCTGTTTTTT. Translation gives CAWGSGPGTGELFF. Complete variable domain (other parts from reference TRBV30 and TRBJ2-2): SQTIHQWPATLVQPVGSPLSLECTVEGTSNPNLYWYRQAAGRGLQLLFYSVGIGQISSEVPQNLSASRPQDRQFILSSKKLLLSDSGFYLCAWGSGPGTGELFFGEGSRLTVL.

CDR3 sequence: CASSIAEDYGYTF. The CDR3 DNA follows: TGTGCCAGTAGTATCGCGGAGGACTATGGCTACACCTTC. This rearrangement joins TRBV19 to TRBJ1-2; D remains ambiguous. The germline gives CDR1 LNHDA, CDR2 SQIVND (reference sequence). This CDR3 is built from 13 residues. V was pared by 3 bases and J by 3 bases, with 8 bases between.

The V gene is TRBV5-4, the J gene TRBJ2-5; D unresolved. The germline V gene has CDR1 SGHNT and CDR2 YYREEE (reference sequence). V shed 2 bases and J shed 4 bases, with 6 bases lying between them. The CDR3 is made up of 12 amino acids. The CDR3 loop reads CASSLLRETQYF. The CDR3 DNA sequence: TGTGCCAGCAGCTTACTTAGAGAGACCCAGTACTTC.

This chain uses TRBV7-2 with TRBJ2-1; 7 bases fit TRBD1. Germline V lookup: CDR1 SGHTA, CDR2 FQGNSA. V gave up 5 bases and J gave up 4 bases; unmatched junction bases: 11. The CDR3 extends over 16 amino acids. The CDR3: CASSLQGELSYNEQFF. The CDR3 DNA follows: TGTGCCAGCAGCCTCCAGGGGGAACTCTCTTACAATGAGCAGTTCTTC. The entire variable domain, with the rest obtained from reference TRBV7-2 and TRBJ2-1, is as follows: GAGVSQSPSNKVTEKGKDVELRCDPISGHTALYWYRQSLGQGLEFLIYFQGNSAPDKSGLPSDRFSAERTGGSVSTLTIQRTQQEDSAVYLCASSLQGELSYNEQFFGPGTRLTVL.

The chain joins TRBV7-2 to TRBJ1-2; 9 nucleotides align to TRBD1. Germline V lookup: CDR1 SGHTA, CDR2 FQGNSA. The ends lost 0 bases at V and 8 bases at J; junction bases unmatched: 7. The CDR3 is 15 residues long. The CDR3 sequence: CASSLASTGGGGYTF. In DNA form, the CDR3 reads TGTGCCAGCAGCTTAGCCAGCACAGGGGGCGGGGGCTACACCTTC.

This chain links TRBV11-2 with TRBJ2-2, with TRBD1 identical over 10 bases. Germline loops: CDR1 SGHAT, CDR2 FQNNGV. CDR3 length: 15 residues. The junction had 6 bases not matched to a gene; V was cut back by 6 bases and J by 5 bases. This CDR3 is CASRSGQGGTGELFF. The CDR3 nucleotides read TGTGCCAGCAGGAGCGGACAGGGGGGGACCGGGGAGCTGTTTTTT.

This clone came up a few times. For the CDR3, the DNA is TGCAGCGTTGGGGCAGGGAGGGGGACTGAAGCTTTCTTT. Amino acid sequence: CSVGAGRGTEAFF. The chain combines TRBV29-1 with TRBJ1-1, with a weak D call TRBD1 (6 bases). V was trimmed by 4 bases and J by 5 bases, leaving 14 bases between them. The germline CDR1 and CDR2 sequences are SQVTM and ANQGSEA. This CDR3 has 13 amino acids.

This clone appeared once. This chain connects TRBV7-8 to TRBJ1-5; D is undetermined. The CDR3 length is 16 residues. Trimming shortened V by 1 base and J by 1 base, and 11 bases separated the two germline ends. CDR1 is SGHVS and CDR2 is FQNEAQ in the germline V gene. The CDR3 here is CASSLEPGRSNQPQHF. CDR3 DNA sequence: TGTGCCAGCAGCTTAGAGCCGGGTCGGAGCAATCAGCCCCAGCATTTT.

The chain has TRBV27 and TRBJ2-7, with 9 nucleotides matching TRBD2. This CDR3 contains 13 residues. The junction had 5 bases not matched to a gene; V was cut back by 5 bases and J by 6 bases. CDR1 is MNHEY and CDR2 is SMNVEV in the germline V gene (reference sequence). CDR3 amino acids: CASSLGTSREQYF. In DNA form, the CDR3 reads TGTGCCAGCAGTCTCGGGACTAGCCGCGAGCAGTACTTC.

The chain couples TRBV27 to TRBJ2-1, with 14 bases aligning to TRBD2. The CDR3 is 17 amino acids. The germline CDR1 and CDR2 sequences are MNHEY and SMNVEV (reference sequence). With V trimmed by 6 bases and J by 2 bases, 6 bases remained unmatched. The CDR3 nucleotides are TGTGCCAGCAGCCCAGGGACTAGCGGGAGTGCCTACAATGAGCAGTTCTTC. Translating gives CASSPGTSGSAYNEQFF.

This clone turned up a few times. The V call is TRBV19, the J call TRBJ1-5; perhaps TRBD1 as D (5 bases). The germline V and J ends were trimmed by 4 bases and 0 bases, with 16 bases remaining between them. The germline V gene has CDR1 LNHDA and CDR2 SQIVND (reference sequence). The CDR3 is made up of 17 amino acids. CDR3 in amino acids: CASSRGGEYNSNQPQHF. Here the CDR3 DNA reads TGTGCCAGTAGTAGGGGAGGGGAATATAATAGCAATCAGCCCCAGCATTTT.

In its sample, this clone was seen a few times. V usage is TRBV2 and J usage is TRBJ1-1, with D possibly being TRBD1 (6 bases). Germline V gives CDR1 SNHLY, CDR2 FYNNEI. V was shortened by 8 bases and J by 2 bases, with 12 bases between the two germline ends. CDR3 length: 13 residues. This CDR3 reads CASGIQGNTEAFF. The CDR3 DNA sequence: TGTGCCAGCGGGATACAGGGTAACACTGAAGCTTTCTTT.